The TCR beta chain described here comes from a study of T cells after yellow fever vaccination. Regarding the study as a whole: A large majority of primary-vaccination clones showed up again after the booster (96% CD4, approximately 90% CD8).

Note on this clonotype: The antigen is undetermined.

MiXCR was run by TCRdb on the 5' RACE reads, yielding one entry per CDR3 protein. The sample records roughly 140,000 distinct CDR3 sequences, 7% to 9% being singletons. The CDR3 is 17 residues long. Germline V gene data show CDR1 as SGHTA and CDR2 as FQGNSA. V lost 1 base, J lost 6 bases, and 15 bases stayed unmatched. This chain connects TRBV7-2 to TRBJ2-7, with 7 nucleotides matching TRBD2. This specimen consisted of CD4+ T cells sorted from PBMCs, obtained 5 days after the yellow fever booster vaccination. This sequence originates from a man under 40 who received the YFV17D yellow fever vaccine. CDR3 protein: CASSLGSLAALRGEQYF. The DNA of the CDR3 is TGTGCCAGCAGCTTAGGAAGTCTAGCGGCTCTTAGGGGCGAGCAGTACTTC.